These 25 T cell receptor beta chains originate from one sample sequenced in a study of CD8+ T cells in alopecia areata. Treatment noted: oral pan-JAK inhibitor, 5-10 mg twice daily. cDNA reverse transcribed from extracted RNA served as the sequencing template. This table comes from immunoSEQ multiplex PCR, and its TCRdb copy is limited to in-frame clones, with some not included. The sample lists a few hundred thousand clones; 66% were seen once. The input for sequencing was CD4+ T cells sorted from blood, taken around week 44, from a patient treated with tofacitinib. The source is a human donor with alopecia areata.

The sample holds a few counts of this clone. The CDR3 DNA is TGTGCCAGCAGCGTGAGCGGGGGGGCCTACAATGAGCAGTTCTTC. Amino acids: CASSVSGGAYNEQFF. The chain combines TRBV7-2 with TRBJ2-1; 10 bases match TRBD2. Germline V CDR1 and CDR2: SGHTA, FQGNSA. V lost 5 bases to trimming and J lost 2 bases; unmatched junction nucleotides: 3. CDR3 size: 15 residues.

The chain employs TRBV29-1 and TRBJ2-5; D ambiguous. Germline CDR1 reads SQVTM; CDR2 reads ANQGSEA. Trimming removed 4 bases at V and 4 bases at J, with 10 bases between. The CDR3 spans 12 residues. Here the CDR3 reads CSVGDPGETQYF. For the CDR3, the DNA is TGCAGCGTTGGGGATCCGGGAGAGACCCAGTACTTC. The full variable domain, rest sourced from reference TRBV29-1 and TRBJ2-5, is SAVISQKPSRDICQRGTSLTIQCQVDSQVTMMFWYRQQPGQSLTLIATANQGSEATYESGFVIDKFPISRPNLTFSTLTVSNMSPEDSSIYLCSVGDPGETQYFGPGTRLLVL.

V gene TRBV19 combines with J gene TRBJ2-5, with D perhaps TRBD1 (5 bases). V dropped 8 bases and J dropped 1 base, with 8 bases sitting between them. This CDR3 is built from 12 residues. Germline assignment: CDR1 LNHDA and CDR2 SQIVND (reference sequence). CDR3: CASQGFQETQYF. DNA of the CDR3: TGTGCCAGTCAGGGCTTCCAAGAGACCCAGTACTTC.

The chain has TRBV4-3 and TRBJ2-1; D tentatively fits TRBD1 or TRBD2 (6 bases each). The CDR3 is 15 residues long. V gave up 0 bases and J gave up 6 bases, with 12 bases separating them. Germline loops: CDR1 LGHNA, CDR2 YSLEER. CDR3 DNA: TGCGCCAGCAGCCAAGATAGAGGGGGGCGCAATGAGCAGTTCTTC. This encodes CASSQDRGGRNEQFF.

The gene calls are TRBV7-2 and TRBJ2-1, with D maybe TRBD1 (5 bases). Germline V gene lookup returns CDR1 SGHTA and CDR2 FQGNSA. The CDR3 has 14 residues. Trimming took 1 base from V and 3 from J, leaving 7 bases between them. This CDR3 is CASSLGGYYNEQFF. The DNA for the CDR3 is TGTGCCAGCAGCTTAGGGGGCTACTACAATGAGCAGTTCTTC.

Written as DNA, the CDR3 is TGTGCCAGCAGCGTATACGGTCCCTCTGGAAACACCATATATTTT. Translated, it gives CASSVYGPSGNTIYF. The chain recombines TRBV9 with TRBJ1-3; D gene unclear. Germline lookup yields CDR1 SGDLS and CDR2 YYNGEE. This CDR3 spans 15 amino acids. With 1 base removed from V and 0 bases from J, the gap between germline ends came to 8 bases.

This clone appeared a few times. V is TRBV30 and J is TRBJ1-5, with 11 bases lining up with TRBD1. Trimming removed 2 bases from V and 1 base from J; junction bases left unmatched: 4. Germline lookup yields CDR1 GTSNPN and CDR2 SVGIG (reference sequence). The CDR3 sequence is 16 residues long. CDR3 DNA sequence: TGTGCCTGGAGTACCGGACAGGGGGCGAGCAATCAGCCCCAGCATTTT. Translation gives CAWSTGQGASNQPQHF.

This clone is a singleton in its sample. The chain joins TRBV5-4 to TRBJ2-5, with D perhaps matching TRBD2 (5 bases). Per germline, CDR1 SGHNT and CDR2 YYREEE (reference sequence). Trimming removed 4 bases from V and 0 bases from J, with 10 bases in between. The CDR3 has 14 residues. This CDR3 is CASSPGLYQETQYF. DNA of the CDR3: TGTGCCAGCAGCCCTGGACTCTACCAAGAGACCCAGTACTTC.

The rearrangement joins TRBV30 to TRBJ2-7, with 10 nucleotides matching TRBD2. This CDR3 has 16 residues. Per germline, CDR1 GTSNPN and CDR2 SVGIG (reference sequence). J was trimmed by 2 bases and V by 0 bases; bases with no gene match: 7. DNA of the CDR3: TGTGCCTGGAGTGTACGAGGGCTAGCGGGGGCCTACGAGCAGTACTTC. It encodes CAWSVRGLAGAYEQYF.

The CDR3 is CASSSHQAAPLHF. The CDR3 DNA reads TGTGCCAGCAGTTCCCACCAGGCTGCACCCCTCCACTTT. The chain recombines TRBV27 with TRBJ1-6, with D unresolved. V lost 4 bases and J lost 11, with 12 bases in between. The CDR3 runs 13 residues. Germline assignment: CDR1 MNHEY and CDR2 SMNVEV (reference sequence).

This clone was observed many times. This chain connects TRBV19 to TRBJ1-1, with D tentatively TRBD1 (6 bases). From germline, CDR1 is LNHDA and CDR2 SQIVND (reference sequence). The CDR3 extends over 14 amino acids. Trimming left V 5 bases short and J 4 bases short, with 14 bases between. The CDR3 region is CASSSYGGATEAFF. DNA for the CDR3: TGTGCCAGTAGTTCGTACGGGGGGGCCACTGAAGCTTTCTTT.

This chain uses TRBV6-5 with TRBJ2-3; D remains unclear. The CDR3 has 16 amino acids. Trimming removed 0 bases from V and 0 bases from J, with 10 bases in between. Germline CDR1 is MNHEY and CDR2 is SVGAGI. CDR3 DNA: TGTGCCAGCAGTTACTCGTTAACTGGAAGCACAGATACGCAGTATTTT. As protein: CASSYSLTGSTDTQYF.

This sequence joins TRBV27 and TRBJ1-6; the D is unclear. The CDR3 contains 13 residues. V was clipped by 6 bases and J by 7 bases, with 10 bases between them. Germline assignment: CDR1 MNHEY and CDR2 SMNVEV (reference sequence). The CDR3 sequence: CASSPNLNSPLHF. The CDR3 bases are TGTGCCAGCAGCCCGAATCTCAATTCACCCCTCCACTTT.

This CDR3 reads CSGGKGHEQFF. The CDR3 nucleotides read TGCAGCGGGGGCAAGGGACATGAGCAGTTCTTC. The V and J genes are TRBV29-1 and TRBJ2-1; D possibly uses TRBD1 or TRBD2 (5 bases each). CDR1 and CDR2 from the germline V gene are SQVTM and ANQGSEA. CDR3 length equals 11 residues. V lost 7 bases and J lost 8, with 12 bases in between.

The chain carries TRBV7-9 and TRBJ1-5; D remains unclear. V shed 1 base and J shed 2 bases, with 9 bases lying between them. This CDR3 has 15 amino acids. Germline V gene sequence: CDR1 SEHNR, CDR2 FQNEAQ (reference sequence). The CDR3 region has the DNA TGTGCCAGCAGCTTAGGAGGTGGGGGCAATCAGCCCCAGCATTTT. Translation: CASSLGGGGNQPQHF.

The chain recombines TRBV7-9 with TRBJ2-3, with TRBD1 matching over 8 bases. Germline trimming cut 2 bases from V and 1 base from J; bases unmatched to any gene: 5. The germline V gene has CDR1 SEHNR and CDR2 FQNEAQ (reference sequence). This CDR3 contains 16 residues. In DNA, the CDR3 is TGTGCCAGCAGCTTATACGGACAGGGAGGCACAGATACGCAGTATTTT. This sequence encodes CASSLYGQGGTDTQYF.

This sequence joins TRBV14 and TRBJ2-6; D perhaps matches TRBD1 (5 bases). This CDR3 region has 19 residues. V was clipped by 3 bases and J by 1 base, with 19 bases between them. Per the germline V gene, CDR1 is SGHDN and CDR2 is FVKESK. DNA of the CDR3: TGTGCCAGCAGCCACTACCGTAGGGCAGGGCATTCTGGGGCCAACGTCCTGACTTTC. The encoded protein is CASSHYRRAGHSGANVLTF.

V and J are TRBV14 and TRBJ1-2; D uncertain. This CDR3 is 13 amino acids long. V lost 0 bases to trimming and J lost 8 bases, with 10 bases between them. The germline V gene encodes CDR1 SGHDN and CDR2 FVKESK. The CDR3 protein is CASSQDRVGGYTF. The CDR3 DNA reads as TGTGCCAGCAGCCAAGATAGGGTGGGAGGCTACACCTTC.

This chain joins TRBV23-1 and TRBJ1-5; perhaps TRBD1 as D (5 bases). TRBV23-1 is identified as an open reading frame with a role that is uncertain. The CDR3 contains 16 residues. V was clipped by 4 bases and J by 1 base, with 14 bases between them. The CDR3 nucleotides are TGCGCCAGCAGTCCCCTGGGACGGATGAGCAATCAGCCCCAGCATTTT. Protein product: CASSPLGRMSNQPQHF.

J is TRBJ1-2 and V is TRBV29-1, with D possibly TRBD1 on 6 matching bases. V lost 7 bases and J lost 3, with 15 bases in between. CDR1 and CDR2 (germline): SQVTM, ANQGSEA. This CDR3 spans 13 amino acids. The CDR3 coding sequence is TGCAGCGGGGGCTCGAGGGGGGACTATGGCTACACCTTC. Its protein product is CSGGSRGDYGYTF.

The chain uses TRBV30 and TRBJ2-7; D remains ambiguous. CDR1 and CDR2 (germline): GTSNPN, SVGIG (reference sequence). V lost 1 base, J lost 6 bases, and 10 bases lay in between. The CDR3 is 12 amino acids. The CDR3 nucleotides read TGTGCCTGGAGTGCTTCTTCATTCGAGCAGTACTTC. It translates to CAWSASSFEQYF.

The CDR3 bases are TGTGCCAGCAGTACCGGACAGGAAGAGACCCAGTACTTC. Translated, it gives CASSTGQEETQYF. This chain connects TRBV2 to TRBJ2-5, with TRBD1 matching over 7 bases. V was clipped by 5 bases and J by 3 bases; unmatched bases: 3. CDR1 is SNHLY, CDR2 FYNNEI, per germline. The length of the CDR3 is 13 residues.

This clone appeared once. The chain has TRBV29-1 and TRBJ2-7, with unresolved D. V was cut by 4 bases and J by 2 bases, with 9 bases left in between. This CDR3 has 12 amino acids. The germline V gene has CDR1 SQVTM and CDR2 ANQGSEA. CDR3 in amino acids: CSVVSSPYEQYF. The CDR3 region has the DNA TGCAGCGTTGTTTCGAGCCCCTACGAGCAGTACTTC.

The rearrangement links TRBV6-5 to TRBJ2-1; D might be TRBD2 (5 bases). V lost 6 bases, J lost 4 bases, and 13 bases lay in between. The CDR3 has 14 residues. CDR1 is MNHEY, CDR2 SVGAGI, per germline. The DNA of the CDR3 is TGTGCCAGCAGCCCCGGTTGGGAGTACAATGAGCAGTTCTTC. As protein: CASSPGWEYNEQFF.

This chain connects TRBV30 to TRBJ1-2; D not certain. Germline values: CDR1 GTSNPN, CDR2 SVGIG (reference sequence). V was shortened by 1 base and J by 5 bases, with 5 bases between the two germline ends. The CDR3 runs to 11 residues. The CDR3 DNA reads as TGTGCCTGGAGTGAAGGGTATGGCTACACCTTC. Its protein is CAWSEGYGYTF. The full variable domain, with the rest looked up from reference TRBV30 and TRBJ1-2, is SQTIHQWPATLVQPVGSPLSLECTVEGTSNPNLYWYRQAAGRGLQLLFYSVGIGQISSEVPQNLSASRPQDRQFILSSKKLLLSDSGFYLCAWSEGYGYTFGSGTRLTVV.